A selection of T cell receptor beta chains follows, all from one sample in a study of control samples from healthy donors and cancer patients. Method: immunoSEQ multiplex PCR; TCRdb's copy keeps in-frame clones and lacks some. The profile covers approximately 100,000 clones, with 90% appearing a single time and about 4% taken by the ten largest. Sequencing was performed on blood. These receptors were collected from a woman in her late teens or twenties in good health. Each CDR3 is given with its conserved first and last residue. Fields, in order: V gene, J gene, CDR3 protein.

>TRBV5-4|TRBJ2-1
CASSLPPAGGPGNEQFF
>TRBV7-9|TRBJ1-3
CASSGGDGVSGNTIYF
>TRBV19|TRBJ1-2
CASRLENTNYGYTF
>TRBV18|TRBJ2-5
CASSPMIPWTGKETQYF
>TRBV5-1|TRBJ1-2
CASSSVQGNDGYTF
>TRBV19|TRBJ1-1
CASSTLPGRDDTEAFF
>TRBV28|TRBJ1-1
CASLAGSTEAFF
>TRBV12-3/TRBV12-4|TRBJ1-1
CASQRGFVAFF
>TRBV11-2|TRBJ1-6
CASSLSGQGANSPLHF
>TRBV27|TRBJ2-3
CASSLRRTGFADTQYF
>TRBV20-1|TRBJ1-6
CSASRGTGGFDSYNSPLHF
>TRBV13|TRBJ2-3
CASSLTSPDTQYF
>TRBV5-1|TRBJ2-5
CASSPAGGRETQYF